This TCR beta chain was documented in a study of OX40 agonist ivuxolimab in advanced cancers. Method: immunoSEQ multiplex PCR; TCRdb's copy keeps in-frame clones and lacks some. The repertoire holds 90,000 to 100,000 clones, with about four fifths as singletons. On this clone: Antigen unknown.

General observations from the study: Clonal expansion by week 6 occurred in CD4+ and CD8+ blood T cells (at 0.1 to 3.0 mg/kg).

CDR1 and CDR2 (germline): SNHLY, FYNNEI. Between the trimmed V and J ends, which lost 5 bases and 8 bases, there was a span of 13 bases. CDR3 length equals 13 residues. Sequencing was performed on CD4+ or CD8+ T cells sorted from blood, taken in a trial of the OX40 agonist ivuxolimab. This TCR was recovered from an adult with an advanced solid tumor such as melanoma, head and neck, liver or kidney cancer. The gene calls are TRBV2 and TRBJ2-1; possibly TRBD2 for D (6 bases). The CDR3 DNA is TGTGCCAGCAGTAGGACTATGAGCCATGAGCAGTTCTTC. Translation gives CASSRTMSHEQFF. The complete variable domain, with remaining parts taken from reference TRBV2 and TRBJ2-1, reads EPEVTQTPSHQVTQMGQEVILRCVPISNHLYFYWYRQILGQKVEFLVSFYNNEISEKSEIFDDQFSVERPDGSNFTLKIRSTKLEDSAMYFCASSRTMSHEQFFGPGTRLTVL.